This paragraph reports one T cell receptor (beta chain). The target antigen is unknown. Libraries of TCR beta came from iRepertoire HTBI primers plus Arm-PCR of CDR3 regions. Original processing methods: Identification yielded approximately 60 TRBV and 11 to 15 TRBJ segments across samples. TCRdb redid the calling of the multiplex PCR reads with MiXCR, one entry per CDR3 protein. TCRdb, not the authors, supplied the V and J calls. The table lists 360,000 or so distinct CDR3 sequences, approximately 25% of them singletons. This sample was included in a study of regulatory T cells in long-lasting Graves disease. Overall study: Positivity for TSH receptor antibodies plus over 5 years of antithyroid drugs meant persistent Graves' disease. Whole-study findings and limits: Persistent disease was characterized by preferential usage of TRBV28, TRBJ1-2 and TRBJ2-5.

V shed 9 bases, J shed 3 bases, and the junction held 12 bases outside the gene matches. Germline V gene lookup returns CDR1 SGHNT and CDR2 YYREEE (reference sequence). The CDR3 length is 15 residues. Stated time point: persistent/refractory GD, antithyroid drugs over 5 years with positive TRAb. There was RNA extracted from PBMCs, and the TCR library was made from it. Those enrolled as patients came out of an endocrinology department in Xi'an, China. Sequences were derived from peripheral blood mononuclear cells (PBMCs), sampled when the disease was refractory, from a patient treated with antithyroid drugs. The receptor's source is a woman aged 40 to 49 with Graves disease. This chain connects TRBV5-4 to TRBJ2-5, with TRBD1 matching 9 bases. DNA for the CDR3: TGTGCCACTCATTCTCGGACAGGGGCAAAAGAGACCCAGTACTTC. It encodes CATHSRTGAKETQYF. Combining the CDR3 with reference TRBV5-4 and TRBJ2-5 gives the whole variable domain ETGVTQSPTHLIKTRGQQVTLRCSSQSGHNTVSWYQQALGQGPQFIFQYYREEENGRGNFPPRFSGLQFPNYSSELNVNALELDDSALYLCATHSRTGAKETQYFGPGTRLLVL.